The next 15 T cell receptor beta chains were all read from a single sample in a study of T cell responses to AZD1222 COVID-19 vaccine. TCRdb keeps only in-frame clones here, not all; method: immunoSEQ multiplex PCR. Among approximately 77,000 clones listed, roughly 90% were seen once. The sequencing used peripheral blood, collected 28 days after the second AZD1222 dose. Receptor source: an adult who received the AZD1222 COVID-19 vaccine.

The V gene is TRBV5-1, the J gene TRBJ2-1; D might be TRBD2 (6 bases). From germline, CDR1 is SGHRS and CDR2 YFSETQ. V gave up 5 bases and J gave up 9 bases, with 27 bases separating them. CDR3 length: 17 amino acids. The CDR3: CASRRVSTGDPTGEQFF. The CDR3 DNA follows: TGCGCCAGCAGGCGGGTTTCGACGGGGGACCCAACGGGTGAGCAGTTCTTC.

V is TRBV18 and J is TRBJ1-1; D remains unclear. Per the germline V gene, CDR1 is KGHSH and CDR2 is LQKENI. The V gene lost 2 bases and the J gene lost 6 bases, with 10 bases spanning the gap. This CDR3 is 13 amino acids long. The chain's CDR3 is CASSPTPRAEAFF. In DNA form, the CDR3 reads TGTGCCAGCTCACCAACCCCCCGGGCTGAAGCTTTCTTT.

The chain joins TRBV19 to TRBJ1-1; no clear D gene. This CDR3 has 15 amino acids. V was shortened by 9 bases and J by 6 bases, with 23 bases between the two germline ends. CDR1 and CDR2 from the germline V gene are LNHDA and SQIVND (reference sequence). The CDR3 sequence is CASATQRPTGAEAFF. In DNA form, the CDR3 reads TGTGCCAGCGCAACCCAAAGACCCACTGGCGCTGAAGCTTTCTTT.

The V call is TRBV19, the J call TRBJ1-5; 7 bases align to TRBD1. V shed 4 bases and J 5 bases; nucleotides not matched to a gene: 2. This CDR3 spans 13 amino acids. Germline lookup yields CDR1 LNHDA and CDR2 SQIVND (reference sequence). The CDR3 reads CASSTTGDQPQHF. The CDR3, as DNA: TGTGCCAGTAGTACAACAGGGGATCAGCCCCAGCATTTT.

This chain connects TRBV5-1 to TRBJ2-1; D uncertain. Trimming took off 3 bases at V and 6 bases at J, with 10 bases between the two ends. The germline CDR1 and CDR2 sequences are SGHRS and YFSETQ. CDR3 size: 13 residues. In nucleotides, the CDR3 is TGCGCCAGCAGCTCCAATGCGGCCAATGAGCAGTTCTTC. Protein sequence: CASSSNAANEQFF.

The chain combines TRBV6-5 with TRBJ1-2, with TRBD1 matching 9 bases. CDR1 and CDR2 (germline): MNHEY, SVGAGI. The CDR3 length is 13 residues. The ends lost 6 bases at V and 5 bases at J; junction bases unmatched: 4. CDR3 amino acids: CASSRTGEYGYTF. The DNA for the CDR3 is TGTGCCAGCAGCAGGACAGGGGAGTATGGCTACACCTTC.

This chain links TRBV27 with TRBJ2-1; D is possibly TRBD1 or TRBD2 (5 bases each). Trimming shortened V by 2 bases and J by 7 bases, and 15 bases separated the two germline ends. This CDR3 has 15 amino acids. Germline CDR1 MNHEY, CDR2 SMNVEV (reference sequence). The CDR3 reads CASSLGGEGINEQFF. The CDR3 region has the DNA TGTGCCAGCAGTTTAGGGGGAGAGGGCATAAATGAGCAGTTCTTC.

The J gene is TRBJ1-1, the V gene TRBV5-1; 9 nucleotides match TRBD1. V lost 4 bases, J lost 0 bases, and 7 bases stayed unmatched. The CDR3 spans 16 residues. From germline, CDR1 is SGHRS and CDR2 YFSETQ. As DNA, the CDR3 is TGCGCCAGCAGCCGGACAGGGGCGCCCCTGAACACTGAAGCTTTCTTT. It is translated as CASSRTGAPLNTEAFF.

The chain has TRBV27 and TRBJ2-1; 10 bases are shared with TRBD2. V lost 7 bases and J lost 7; bases outside the gene matches: 10. CDR1 MNHEY and CDR2 SMNVEV come from the germline V gene (reference sequence). There are 15 residues in the CDR3. The CDR3 coding sequence is TGTGCCAGCAAGTTAAGGCTAGCGGGAGATAATGAGCAGTTCTTC. Translation: CASKLRLAGDNEQFF.

The J gene is TRBJ1-4, the V gene TRBV12-3 or TRBV12-4; D not resolved. The length of the CDR3 is 12 residues. Trimming removed 3 bases at V and 8 bases at J, with 7 bases between. The CDR3 here is CASSFSGEKLFF. Here the CDR3 DNA reads TGTGCCAGCAGTTTTTCGGGGGAAAAACTGTTTTTT.

This clone has just one count. The chain employs TRBV20-1 and TRBJ1-2, with TRBD1 matching over 10 bases. The CDR3 is made up of 16 amino acids. Germline V gene lookup returns CDR1 DFQATT and CDR2 SNEGSKA (reference sequence). J was trimmed by 7 bases and V by 3 bases; bases with no gene match: 14. The CDR3 DNA reads TGCAGTGCTAGTTTAGACGCGGGACAGGGGATCGGTGGCTACACCTTC. The encoded protein is CSASLDAGQGIGGYTF.

This rearrangement joins TRBV7-8 to TRBJ1-4; D possibly corresponds to TRBD1 (5 bases). The CDR3 has 15 amino acids. From germline, CDR1 is SGHVS and CDR2 FQNEAQ. Between the trimmed V and J ends, which lost 5 bases and 7 bases, there was a span of 17 bases. The CDR3 bases are TGTGCCAGCAGCCGAGGACGGGGGGGACCTGAAAAACTGTTTTTT. Translating gives CASSRGRGGPEKLFF. Drawing the rest from reference TRBV7-8 and TRBJ1-4, the complete variable domain is GAGVSQSPRYKVAKRGQDVALRCDPISGHVSLFWYQQALGQGPEFLTYFQNEAQLDKSGLPSDRFFAERPEGSVSTLKIQRTQQEDSAVYLCASSRGRGGPEKLFFGSGTQLSVL.

The rearrangement uses TRBV6-5 and TRBJ1-1; 11 nucleotides align to TRBD1. The V gene's germline CDR1 is MNHEY and CDR2 SVGAGI. The CDR3 runs to 13 residues. V lost 6 bases and J lost 9; bases outside the gene matches: 6. CDR3 protein: CASRGGQGVKAFF. The DNA of the CDR3 is TGTGCCAGCAGGGGGGGACAGGGGGTTAAAGCTTTCTTT.

This sequence joins TRBV30 and TRBJ1-5; D uncertain. CDR3 size: 13 residues. Trimming removed 4 bases at V and 2 bases at J, with 9 bases between. The germline CDR1 and CDR2 sequences are GTSNPN and SVGIG (reference sequence). Written as DNA, the CDR3 is TGTGCCTGGAATTTGCGAGGCAATCAGCCCCAGCATTTT. This sequence encodes CAWNLRGNQPQHF.

The chain joins TRBV7-2 to TRBJ1-6; D is unresolved. Germline V gene data show CDR1 as SGHTA and CDR2 as FQGNSA. Trimming pared 2 bases from V and 10 bases from J, leaving 18 bases between. CDR3 length equals 16 residues. The CDR3 spells CASSLPGQTVGSPLHF. CDR3 DNA sequence: TGTGCCAGCAGCTTACCGGGCCAAACGGTTGGATCACCCCTCCACTTT. The whole variable domain, remainder taken from reference TRBV7-2 and TRBJ1-6, is GAGVSQSPSNKVTEKGKDVELRCDPISGHTALYWYRQSLGQGLEFLIYFQGNSAPDKSGLPSDRFSAERTGGSVSTLTIQRTQQEDSAVYLCASSLPGQTVGSPLHFGNGTRLTVT.